The 8 T cell receptor beta chains listed next were all sequenced from one sample in a study of cytomegalovirus exposure and HLA in healthy donors. The PCR made use of 60 Vbeta and 13 Jbeta primers. Repertoires were generated with immunoSEQ multiplex PCR, while TCRdb's copy carries only in-frame clones and drops some. The sample consists of around 200,000 clones, approximately 81% of them appearing once. Sequences were obtained from PBMCs. These receptors originate from a man aged 50-59 years in good health and CMV-seronegative.

The rearrangement uses TRBV19 and TRBJ2-7, with 11 bases lining up with TRBD1. The J segment lost 5 bases and the V segment lost 5 bases, leaving 8 bases of the junction unmatched. CDR1 is LNHDA and CDR2 is SQIVND in the germline V gene (reference sequence). CDR3 length equals 15 residues. The CDR3 DNA follows: TGTGCCAGTAGTTTCGGACAGGGGGCATTCCACGAGCAGTACTTC. This translates into CASSFGQGAFHEQYF.

V is TRBV27 and J is TRBJ1-4; 7 bases map to TRBD1. Germline V CDR1 and CDR2: MNHEY, SMNVEV (reference sequence). The CDR3 runs 14 residues. V lost 5 bases to trimming and J lost 7 bases; unmatched junction nucleotides: 7. CDR3 nucleotide sequence: TGTGCCAGCAGTCGAGACAGGGATGCTGAAAAACTGTTTTTT. It specifies CASSRDRDAEKLFF.

This chain uses TRBV5-1 with TRBJ2-5; 8 nucleotides match TRBD2. The J call is in doubt because the DNA end fits TRBJ2-7 better. CDR1 SGHRS and CDR2 YFSETQ come from the germline V gene. The CDR3 sequence is 15 residues long. The CDR3 DNA follows: TGCGCCAGCAGCTTGGCCTTGCGGGGGGCCTACGAGCAGTACTTC. Protein product: CASSLALRGAYEQYF.

This CDR3 reads CASSLVEGGETQYF. The CDR3, as DNA: TGTGCCAGCAGCTTGGTGGAGGGCGGGGAGACCCAGTACTTC. The chain recombines TRBV5-6 with TRBJ2-5, with D possibly matching TRBD2 (6 bases). This CDR3 has 14 amino acids. The germline V gene has CDR1 SGHDT and CDR2 YYEEEE. The V end was cut by 0 bases, the J end by 5 bases, with 11 bases between.

This clone was seen only once. The gene calls are TRBV29-1 and TRBJ1-2, with 10 bases lining up with TRBD1. The CDR3 loop spans 15 amino acids. J was trimmed by 7 bases and V by 4 bases; bases with no gene match: 12. Germline loops: CDR1 SQVTM, CDR2 ANQGSEA. In DNA, the CDR3 is TGCAGCGTTGTTGAGAACGACAGGGGGCTCCGTGGCTACACCTTC. Residues: CSVVENDRGLRGYTF.

This rearrangement joins TRBV10-2 to TRBJ1-6, with 8 bases identical to TRBD1. This CDR3 is built from 13 residues. V lost 9 bases to trimming and J lost 7 bases; unmatched junction nucleotides: 5. The V gene's germline CDR1 is WSHSY and CDR2 SAAADI. CDR3 DNA: TGCGCCAGTCAGGGGGCCCAGAATTCACCCCTCCACTTT. Its protein is CASQGAQNSPLHF.

This sequence joins TRBV5-1 and TRBJ2-3, with TRBD2 as a possible D gene (6 bases). Trimming pared 4 bases from V and 2 bases from J, leaving 17 bases between. The CDR3 runs 16 residues. CDR1 SGHRS and CDR2 YFSETQ come from the germline V gene. The CDR3 DNA reads TGCGCCAGCAGCGGCTTCACGGGGGAGCTCACAGATACGCAGTATTTT. It yields the protein CASSGFTGELTDTQYF.

This clone has just a few counts. The chain joins TRBV5-1 to TRBJ1-1, with a weak D call TRBD1 (5 bases). The CDR3 has 15 residues. With 1 base removed from V and 4 bases from J, the gap between germline ends came to 14 bases. CDR1 is SGHRS, CDR2 YFSETQ, per germline. The CDR3 DNA is TGCGCCAGCAGCTTGTTTTCAGGGCAGAGCACTGAAGCTTTCTTT. Residues: CASSLFSGQSTEAFF.